The present entry profiles one TCR beta chain with its context. Its antigen remains undetermined. The sample holds no much larger clone one base away, and base qualities are not on file. On a FACSAria III, memory CD4+ T cells were FACS-sorted to over 95% purity, defined as all CD4+ cells except CD45RA+CCR7+CD95- naive cells. Healthy donor blood was obtained from blood donation centers in Switzerland. Total CD4+ T cells and monocytes were enriched by positive selection with CD4 and CD14 magnetic microbeads. CD8+, CD14+, CD16+, CD56+, CD19+ and CD25-bright cells were excluded prior to sorting. To assess in vivo expansion of bacteria-reactive clonotypes, total memory CD4+ T cells from a couple of blood donors were sequenced directly ex vivo. Isolation of peripheral blood mononuclear cells from donor blood was performed with Ficoll-Paque Plus. Deep-level sequencing was performed on ex vivo total memory CD4+ samples, with a detection sensitivity of one cell in 200,000. The QIAamp DNA Micro Kit was used to extract genomic DNA from cell pellets, and spectrophotometry was used to check the quantity and purity of the genomic DNA. The immunoSEQ multiplex PCR assay was used to amplify the TCR Vbeta CDR3 regions. Amplicons were sequenced on the Illumina HiSeq platform. The retrieved sequences were 87 nucleotides long and included the CDR3 region. The paper's processing steps were these. A clonotype was defined as a unique productive TCR Vbeta nucleotide sequence, quantified by productive template frequency from ImmunoSEQ Analyzer V3.0. Expanded clonotypes were defined by a threshold at the top 5th percentile of each frequency-ranked repertoire. Repertoire overlap was calculated as Chao-Jaccard with the R package fossil and was visualized by nonmetric multidimensional scaling with the R package MASS. TCRdb carries this immuneACCESS record with in-frame sequences only. Its versions omit some clonotypes, under half of them owing to an unresolved V gene in the studies checked, with the rest unexplained. The V and J calls and clone size come from that table; D and trimming were worked out from the DNA. This sample has some 30,000 clones in its table, and approximately 82% of those were observed once. The biggest ten clones account for 1.7% of the sample.

The sample is drawn from a study of human CD4 T cells and Enterobacteriaceae (dated by TCRdb to 2019 to 2021). Findings and caveats that apply to the study as a whole: The reactivity of ex vivo clonotypes was inferred solely by matching the nucleotide sequences of those clonotypes to CFSE-low cultures from the same donors. Ex vivo, broadly cross-reactive clonotypes were observed to appear more expanded than specific clonotypes, with 11 of 19 and about 60% of the roughly 34 being found within the top 5%.

The germline V gene (reference sequence) provides CDR1 SGHNT and CDR2 YYREEE. The CDR3 covers 14 residues, taking in both the cysteine and the phenylalanine. Only the CDR3 DNA is retained, 42 bases long and in frame from the first base. V loses 4 bases of germline sequence and J loses 1 base, and the interval between the two ends is 11 bases. This receptor was identified in a human donor in good health. This chain joins TRBV5-4 to TRBJ1-1; TRBD1 is possibly the D segment (5 matching bases). Sequencing input: memory CD4+ T cells from blood. Taken with the paper, the label for cell subset or site translates to: total memory CD4 T cells sorted directly ex vivo, unstimulated. The DNA sequence is as follows: TGTGCCAGCAGCAAGACAGCTGCGAACACTGAAGCTTTCTTT. It is translated as CASSKTAANTEAFF.